Listed below are T cell receptor beta chains from one sample, sequenced in a study of OX40 agonist ivuxolimab in advanced cancers. Assay: immunoSEQ multiplex PCR; the TCRdb copy retains only in-frame clones and omits some. The sample carries 75,000 to 100,000 clones, roughly 84% recorded once. Sequenced here: CD4+ or CD8+ T cells sorted from blood, sampled in a trial of the OX40 agonist ivuxolimab. These receptors all stem from an adult with an advanced solid tumor such as melanoma, head and neck, liver or kidney cancer. Both conserved end residues are part of each CDR3. A D gene is named only where the DNA matches it firmly. For some rows the clone size is stated as once, few or many, or as a class when expanded; others skip it.

clone size,D gene,J gene,CDR3 length,V gene,CDR3 protein,CDR3 DNA
NA,NA,TRBJ2-5,12,TRBV30,CAWTYSQETQYF,TGTGCCTGGACTTACAGCCAAGAGACCCAGTACTTC
NA,NA,TRBJ1-1,14,TRBV6-5,CASSLGLSNTEAFF,TGTGCCAGCAGTTTGGGCTTATCGAACACTGAAGCTTTCTTT
NA,NA,TRBJ1-6,14,TRBV5-6,CASSPGRRNSPLHF,TGTGCCAGCAGTCCGGGACGTAGAAATTCACCCCTCCACTTT
NA,NA,TRBJ2-5,14,TRBV7-2,CASSLGSTGETQYF,TGTGCCAGCAGCTTAGGTAGTACGGGGGAGACCCAGTACTTC
NA,NA,TRBJ2-1,15,TRBV2,CASRVGGGAWGEQFF,TGTGCCAGCAGGGTTGGCGGGGGCGCCTGGGGTGAGCAGTTCTTC
NA,TRBD1,TRBJ2-7,15,TRBV18,CASSPPTGMVHEQYF,TGTGCCAGCTCACCACCGACAGGGATGGTCCACGAGCAGTACTTC
NA,NA,TRBJ1-2,13,TRBV11-1,CASSFGTRDGYTF,TGTGCCAGCAGCTTTGGGACCCGAGATGGCTACACCTTC
NA,NA,TRBJ2-3,15,TRBV6-6,CASRRGTQSTDTQYF,TGTGCCAGCAGACGGGGGACCCAAAGCACAGATACGCAGTATTTT
NA,TRBD1,TRBJ1-1,13,TRBV5-4,CASSSDRGLEAFF,TGTGCCAGCAGCTCGGACAGGGGGCTTGAAGCTTTCTTT
NA,TRBD1,TRBJ1-2,10,TRBV5-1,CASGLGQGGF,TGCGCCAGCGGGTTAGGACAGGGCGGCTTC
NA,TRBD1,TRBJ1-6,15,TRBV6-1,CASSPNRGLNSPLHF,TGTGCCAGCAGTCCGAACAGGGGGCTTAATTCACCCCTCCACTTT
NA,NA,TRBJ2-7,13,TRBV30,CAWVLQGFGEQYF,TGTGCCTGGGTCCTACAGGGTTTCGGCGAGCAGTACTTC
NA,NA,TRBJ2-1,15,TRBV5-1,CASSLGGGSYNEQFF,TGCGCCAGCAGCTTAGGCGGAGGCTCCTACAATGAGCAGTTCTTC
once,TRBD1,TRBJ2-1,11,TRBV7-3,CASSMTGKQFF,TGTGCCAGCAGCATGACAGGGAAGCAGTTCTTC
NA,NA,TRBJ1-5,14,TRBV18,CASSPIAFGQPQHF,TGTGCCAGCTCACCTATAGCATTCGGTCAGCCCCAGCATTTT
NA,NA,TRBJ1-5,14,TRBV4-3,CASSQDNGKLPQHF,TGCGCCAGCAGCCAAGATAACGGGAAGCTCCCCCAGCATTTT
NA,TRBD1,TRBJ2-7,15,TRBV28,CATLIAGQGPHEQYF,TGTGCCACCTTGATAGCCGGACAGGGACCACACGAGCAGTACTTC
NA,TRBD1,TRBJ1-1,16,TRBV5-1,CASSLGQGTGNTEAFF,TGCGCCAGCAGCTTGGGACAGGGGACAGGGAACACTGAAGCTTTCTTT
NA,NA,TRBJ2-2,14,TRBV7-2,CASNLLTNTGELFF,TGTGCCAGCAACCTTCTTACGAACACCGGGGAGCTGTTTTTT
NA,TRBD1,TRBJ1-5,16,TRBV19,CASDMGQGYSNQPQHF,TGTGCCAGTGACATGGGACAGGGCTATAGCAATCAGCCCCAGCATTTT
NA,NA,TRBJ1-1,15,TRBV14,CASSRQVSMNTEAFF,TGTGCCAGCAGCCGGCAGGTATCGATGAACACTGAAGCTTTCTTT
NA,NA,TRBJ1-2,13,TRBV7-2,CASSLEVNYGYTF,TGTGCCAGCAGCTTAGAAGTGAACTATGGCTACACCTTC
NA,NA,TRBJ2-2,15,TRBV4-2,CASSRGGTSTGELFF,TGTGCCAGCAGCCGCGGCGGGACTTCTACCGGGGAGCTGTTTTTT
few,NA,TRBJ1-6,14,TRBV2,CASSEHAYNSPLHF,TGTGCCAGCAGTGAACATGCGTATAATTCACCCCTCCACTTT
few,NA,TRBJ1-2,12,TRBV4-1,CASSHRQGGYTF,TGCGCCAGCAGCCACCGTCAAGGTGGCTACACCTTC
NA,NA,TRBJ1-2,15,TRBV5-5,CASSTGTSKGYGYTF,TGTGCCAGCAGCACCGGGACATCAAAGGGGTATGGCTACACCTTC
NA,NA,TRBJ1-3,15,TRBV5-1,CASSLKSEIGNTIYF,TGCGCCAGCAGCTTGAAGTCGGAGATTGGAAACACCATATATTTT
few,TRBD1,TRBJ1-2,15,TRBV28,CASSSPKRGLYGYTF,TGTGCCAGCAGTTCCCCAAAAAGGGGGCTCTATGGCTACACCTTC
NA,TRBD1,TRBJ2-1,14,TRBV6-1,CASRGQGASWEQFF,TGTGCCAGCAGGGGACAGGGGGCTTCGTGGGAGCAGTTCTTC
NA,TRBD1,TRBJ1-4,16,TRBV5-6,CASSFGDRGIGEKLFF,TGTGCCAGCAGCTTTGGGGACAGGGGGATAGGTGAAAAACTGTTTTTT
NA,NA,TRBJ1-4,12,TRBV7-6,CASSYNNEKLFF,TGTGCCAGCAGCTATAATAATGAAAAACTGTTTTTT
NA,TRBD1,TRBJ2-1,17,TRBV7-3,CASSLYGTGGPYNEQFF,TGTGCCAGCAGCCTATATGGGACAGGGGGTCCCTACAATGAGCAGTTCTTC
NA,NA,TRBJ2-4,15,TRBV2,CASREQTGAKNIQYF,TGTGCCAGCAGGGAACAGACAGGAGCCAAAAACATTCAGTACTTC
NA,NA,TRBJ1-4,13,TRBV7-2,CASSGSRNEKLFF,TGTGCCAGCAGCGGTAGCCGTAATGAAAAACTGTTTTTT
NA,NA,TRBJ1-1,14,TRBV7-9,CASSLDGWNTEAFF,TGTGCCAGCAGCTTGGACGGGTGGAACACTGAAGCTTTCTTT
NA,NA,TRBJ1-1,14,TRBV18,CASSRHQGNTEAFF,TGTGCCAGCTCACGTCATCAGGGGAACACTGAAGCTTTCTTT
NA,NA,TRBJ1-2,13,TRBV14,CASSHRRFYGYTF,TGTGCCAGCAGCCATAGGCGGTTCTATGGCTACACCTTC
NA,NA,TRBJ1-4,13,TRBV18,CASSPLDNEKLFF,TGTGCCAGCTCACCATTGGATAATGAAAAACTGTTTTTT
NA,NA,TRBJ2-1,16,TRBV6-5,CASSYAQGGSYNEQFF,TGTGCCAGCAGTTACGCTCAGGGGGGTTCCTACAATGAGCAGTTCTTC
NA,TRBD1,TRBJ1-6,15,TRBV5-1,CASSIGQAKNSPLHF,TGCGCCAGCAGCATCGGACAGGCCAAGAATTCACCCCTCCACTTT
NA,TRBD1,TRBJ2-7,14,TRBV11-2,CASSPLLQGNEQYF,TGTGCCAGCAGCCCCCTATTACAGGGGAACGAGCAGTACTTC
NA,TRBD2,TRBJ2-7,17,TRBV5-1,CASMGPGLAGGSGEQYF,TGCGCCAGTATGGGCCCGGGACTAGCGGGAGGTTCGGGCGAGCAGTACTTC
NA,TRBD2,TRBJ2-3,17,TRBV7-2,CASSLEASGGSTDTQYF,TGTGCCAGCAGCTTAGAAGCTAGCGGGGGGAGCACAGATACGCAGTATTTT
NA,NA,TRBJ1-1,14,TRBV27,CASSFNGRSTEAFF,TGTGCCAGCAGTTTTAACGGGCGGAGCACTGAAGCTTTCTTT
NA,NA,TRBJ1-1,15,TRBV6-5,CASSYYPTMNTEAFF,TGTGCCAGCAGTTACTATCCGACCATGAACACTGAAGCTTTCTTT
NA,TRBD2,TRBJ2-3,17,TRBV5-1,CASSYGTSGRNTDTQYF,TGCGCCAGCAGCTACGGGACTAGCGGGAGAAACACAGATACGCAGTATTTT
NA,NA,TRBJ2-3,15,TRBV9,CASNRGVTSTDTQYF,TGTGCCAGCAACAGAGGGGTCACATCCACAGATACGCAGTATTTT
NA,NA,TRBJ1-5,14,TRBV6-5,CASSSPGQGQPQHF,TGTGCCAGCAGTTCGCCAGGGCAGGGTCAGCCCCAGCATTTT
NA,NA,TRBJ1-5,13,TRBV7-2,CASSRWGPQPQHF,TGTGCCAGCAGCCGGTGGGGGCCCCAGCCCCAGCATTTT
NA,NA,TRBJ2-2,11,TRBV28,CASDNGGELFF,TGTGCCAGCGACAATGGCGGGGAGCTGTTTTTT
NA,NA,TRBJ1-1,15,TRBV4-3,CASSQQTGWGTEAFF,TGCGCCAGCAGCCAACAAACAGGGTGGGGCACTGAAGCTTTCTTT